These 8 T cell receptor beta chains share one sample of origin, sequenced in a study of monozygotic twins with inflammatory bowel disease. TCRdb re-called the 5' RACE reads; every CDR3 protein appears as one record, without DNA. Its table records 90,000 to 110,000 distinct CDR3 sequences. The sample taken for sequencing was blood. The source is a human donor with ulcerative colitis or Crohn's disease, or a healthy co-twin of an affected twin (not recorded which).

V is TRBV2 and J is TRBJ2-7. Germline CDR1 reads SNHLY; CDR2 reads FYNNEI. The CDR3 is 13 residues long. The chain's CDR3 is CASSERPLYEQYF.

This CDR3 reads CASTTRKTSNEQFF. The chain combines TRBV28 with TRBJ2-1. CDR1 is MDHEN, CDR2 SYDVKM, per germline. This CDR3 contains 14 residues. The whole variable domain, remainder taken from reference TRBV28 and TRBJ2-1, is DVKVTQSSRYLVKRTGEKVFLECVQDMDHENMFWYRQDPGLGLRLIYFSYDVKMKEKGDIPEGYSVSREKKERFSLILESASTNQTSMYLCASTTRKTSNEQFFGPGTRLTVL.

This clonotype is called medium-sized based on its frequency. The V gene is TRBV24-1, the J gene TRBJ1-5. The CDR3 is 14 amino acids. Looked up from germline, CDR1 is KGHDR and CDR2 is SFDVKD. Here the CDR3 reads CATSDTDSNQPQHF.

The chain's CDR3 is CASSPGQLAHGYTF. The chain recombines TRBV19 with TRBJ1-2; the D gene TCRdb calls, TRBD1, cannot be checked with no DNA. Germline values: CDR1 LNHDA, CDR2 SQIVND (reference sequence). The CDR3 sequence is 14 residues long.

The J gene is TRBJ2-1, the V gene TRBV2. CDR1 and CDR2 (germline): SNHLY, FYNNEI. The CDR3 consists of 12 residues. CDR3 amino acids: CASGLSYNEQFF.

The chain is built from TRBV18 and TRBJ1-2; without DNA, the TCRdb call of TRBD1 cannot be checked. Germline CDR1 KGHSH, CDR2 LQKENI. The length of the CDR3 is 12 residues. The CDR3 sequence is CASSPDRGGYTF.

This chain joins TRBV12-5 and TRBJ2-1; TCRdb gives TRBD1 as the D gene, but with no DNA this cannot be confirmed. The germline CDR1 and CDR2 sequences are LGHNT and FRNRAP. The CDR3 runs to 14 residues. The chain's CDR3 is CASGTGGSYNEQFF.

The chain links TRBV7-9 to TRBJ2-7; TCRdb lists TRBD2, though no DNA is available to test this call. There are 13 residues in the CDR3. The germline CDR1 and CDR2 sequences are SEHNR and FQNEAQ (reference sequence). The CDR3 region is CASSEGHKEGPYF.